A single sample is the source of the 26 T cell receptor beta chains below, sequenced in a study of blood T cell repertoires in COVID-19. Data came from immunoSEQ multiplex PCR; TCRdb stores just in-frame clones and leaves some out. Of 200,000 to 250,000 clones listed, more than 65% are singletons. Sequencing was done on a sample of peripheral blood. The receptor set was obtained from a woman in her fifties or sixties with acute or convalescent COVID-19.

J is TRBJ2-2 and V is TRBV19, with 10 bases matching TRBD2. There are 14 residues in the CDR3. CDR1 and CDR2 (germline): LNHDA, SQIVND (reference sequence). V lost 2 bases and J lost 7; bases outside the gene matches: 1. The CDR3 is CASSILAGDGELFF. The DNA of the CDR3 is TGTGCCAGTAGTATACTAGCGGGAGACGGGGAGCTGTTTTTT.

The chain has TRBV19 and TRBJ1-1, with TRBD1 identical over 8 bases. This CDR3 is 15 amino acids long. Per the germline V gene, CDR1 is LNHDA and CDR2 is SQIVND (reference sequence). With V trimmed by 3 bases and J by 6 bases, 9 bases remained unmatched. The CDR3: CASSMVQGAISEAFF. The CDR3 nucleotides read TGTGCCAGTAGTATGGTCCAGGGGGCGATTTCTGAAGCTTTCTTT.

CDR3 loop: CASSHPGRAGNTIYF. The CDR3, as DNA: TGTGCCAGCAGCCACCCGGGCAGGGCTGGAAACACCATATATTTT. The rearrangement uses TRBV16 and TRBJ1-3, with D possibly TRBD1 on 5 matching bases. The CDR3 has 15 amino acids. The ends were cut back, 3 bases at V and 2 bases at J, with 11 bases in the middle. Germline V gives CDR1 KGHSY, CDR2 FQNENV.

The sample holds one count of this clone. This chain connects TRBV5-1 to TRBJ2-7, with TRBD2 as a possible D gene (6 bases). From germline, CDR1 is SGHRS and CDR2 YFSETQ. The CDR3 spans 14 residues. The germline V and J ends were trimmed by 4 bases and 3 bases, with 14 bases remaining between them. The CDR3 coding sequence is TGCGCCAGCAGCGTGACTAGTTTAGGCTACGAGCAGTACTTC. Its protein product is CASSVTSLGYEQYF.

The rearrangement joins TRBV12-5 to TRBJ2-1; 10 nucleotides match TRBD2. V gave up 3 bases and J gave up 7 bases; unmatched junction bases: 3. This CDR3 spans 14 amino acids. Per germline, CDR1 LGHNT and CDR2 FRNRAP. CDR3 protein: CASGLSGGANEQFF. The DNA of the CDR3 is TGTGCTAGTGGTTTAAGCGGGGGGGCGAATGAGCAGTTCTTC.

The chain employs TRBV4-2 and TRBJ1-3; unclear D gene. Germline loops: CDR1 LGHNA, CDR2 YNFKEQ. Between the trimmed V and J ends, which lost 1 base and 2 bases, there was a span of 12 bases. The CDR3 is 16 residues long. The CDR3 loop reads CASSQALEYAGNTIYF. The CDR3 DNA reads as TGTGCCAGCAGCCAAGCTCTCGAGTACGCTGGAAACACCATATATTTT.

V is TRBV28 and J is TRBJ1-5; D might be TRBD1 (5 bases). Looked up from germline, CDR1 is MDHEN and CDR2 is SYDVKM. CDR3 size: 12 residues. Trimming removed 4 bases at V and 7 bases at J, with 8 bases between. The CDR3 protein is CASSWGGQPQHF. As DNA, the CDR3 is TGTGCCAGCAGTTGGGGGGGGCAGCCCCAGCATTTT.

The chain uses TRBV28 and TRBJ1-3; D is undetermined. The CDR3 totals 13 residues. Germline CDR1 MDHEN, CDR2 SYDVKM. Trimming cost V 3 bases and J 4 bases, with 7 bases left between them. The CDR3 is CASSLSVGNTIYF. The CDR3 region has the DNA TGTGCCAGCAGTTTGAGCGTCGGAAACACCATATATTTT. Full variable domain (rest looked up from reference TRBV28 and TRBJ1-3): DVKVTQSSRYLVKRTGEKVFLECVQDMDHENMFWYRQDPGLGLRLIYFSYDVKMKEKGDIPEGYSVSREKKERFSLILESASTNQTSMYLCASSLSVGNTIYFGEGSWLTVV.

The chain couples TRBV10-3 to TRBJ1-1; no reliable D call. The V and J ends lost 2 bases and 1 base respectively, with 5 bases between them. The V gene's germline CDR1 is ENHRY and CDR2 SYGVKD. The CDR3 contains 13 residues. CDR3 nucleotide sequence: TGTGCCATCAGTGAGATAGCGAACACTGAAGCTTTCTTT. This translates into CAISEIANTEAFF.

J is TRBJ1-2 and V is TRBV6-5; no reliable D call. Trimming stripped 6 bases from V and 7 bases from J, with 12 bases between. CDR1 and CDR2 (germline): MNHEY, SVGAGI. The CDR3 spans 12 residues. The CDR3 DNA reads as TGTGCCAGCAGACCCGTACGCGGTGGCTACACCTTC. It codes for CASRPVRGGYTF.

This chain connects TRBV11-2 to TRBJ1-1; D unclear. CDR1 and CDR2 from the germline V gene are SGHAT and FQNNGV. V lost 1 base to trimming and J lost 1 base, with 7 bases between them. The CDR3 covers 14 residues. CDR3 in DNA: TGTGCCAGCAGCTTAGTGGAGCGGAACACTGAAGCTTTCTTT. This encodes CASSLVERNTEAFF.

The J gene is TRBJ2-5, the V gene TRBV7-9, with 9 bases that match TRBD1. CDR1 SEHNR and CDR2 FQNEAQ come from the germline V gene (reference sequence). This CDR3 is 15 amino acids long. Unmatched junction bases numbered 8, after V lost 5 bases and J lost 4 bases. In DNA, the CDR3 is TGTGCCAGCAGCCGAGGACAGGGGTCGGGAGAGACCCAGTACTTC. This encodes CASSRGQGSGETQYF. Full variable domain (missing parts from reference TRBV7-9 and TRBJ2-5): DTGVSQNPRHKITKRGQNVTFRCDPISEHNRLYWYRQTLGQGPEFLTYFQNEAQLEKSRLLSDRFSAERPKGSFSTLEIQRTEQGDSAMYLCASSRGQGSGETQYFGPGTRLLVL.

V usage is TRBV6-5 and J usage is TRBJ2-3; TRBD2 matches 11 bases. The trim removed 6 bases at V and 13 bases at J, leaving 15 bases unmatched. This CDR3 is 15 amino acids long. Germline V lookup: CDR1 MNHEY, CDR2 SVGAGI. CDR3 in DNA: TGTGCCAGCAGCTCCGACCCCACTAGCGGGGGCTATAAGTATTTT. This translates into CASSSDPTSGGYKYF.

V and J are TRBV7-3 and TRBJ2-1; 9 nucleotides line up with TRBD2. The CDR3 is 16 residues long. Germline trimming cut 0 bases from V and 7 bases from J; bases unmatched to any gene: 7. Germline lookup yields CDR1 SGHTA and CDR2 FQGTGA. DNA of the CDR3: TGTGCCAGCAGCTTAACCGCTAGCGGGGTTCTAAATGAGCAGTTCTTC. Protein sequence: CASSLTASGVLNEQFF.

The chain has TRBV5-1 and TRBJ2-6; D uncertain. The CDR3 is made up of 17 amino acids. Between the trimmed V and J ends, which lost 2 bases and 1 base, there was a span of 13 bases. The germline V gene encodes CDR1 SGHRS and CDR2 YFSETQ. CDR3 amino acids: CASSFQEPISGANVLTF. The CDR3 DNA reads as TGCGCCAGCAGCTTCCAGGAACCGATATCTGGGGCCAACGTCCTGACTTTC. The variable domain in full, completed from reference TRBV5-1 and TRBJ2-6, reads KAGVTQTPRYLIKTRGQQVTLSCSPISGHRSVSWYQQTPGQGLQFLFEYFSETQRNKGNFPGRFSGRQFSNSRSEMNVSTLELGDSALYLCASSFQEPISGANVLTFGAGSRLTVL.

V is TRBV20-1 and J is TRBJ2-3, with D possibly matching TRBD2 (6 bases). Germline V gives CDR1 DFQATT, CDR2 SNEGSKA (reference sequence). The CDR3 consists of 15 residues. The V gene lost 3 bases and the J gene lost 2 bases, with 15 bases spanning the gap. The CDR3 reads CSASKGTSLTDTQYF. CDR3 nucleotides: TGCAGTGCTAGTAAAGGGACTTCCCTCACAGATACGCAGTATTTT.

V and J are TRBV18 and TRBJ2-3; a weak D match, TRBD2 (5 bases). CDR1 and CDR2 (germline): KGHSH, LQKENI. V was clipped by 5 bases and J by 2 bases, with 17 bases between them. This CDR3 has 16 amino acids. The CDR3: CASSEEGLFSTDTQYF. CDR3 DNA: TGTGCCAGCTCAGAAGAAGGACTTTTTTCCACAGATACGCAGTATTTT.

The chain carries TRBV3-1 (or the pseudogene TRBV3-2) and TRBJ2-5; D is undetermined. The germline V and J ends were trimmed by 2 bases and 1 base, with 8 bases remaining between them. Germline V gives CDR1 LGHDT, CDR2 YNNKEL (reference sequence). This CDR3 spans 14 amino acids. The DNA of the CDR3 is TGTGCCAGCAGCCAATCAGAAACCCAAGAGACCCAGTACTTC. It translates to CASSQSETQETQYF.

The table lists this clone with a count of one. This chain connects TRBV12-3 or TRBV12-4 to TRBJ1-2; 8 positions match TRBD1. The CDR3 consists of 13 residues. Losses at the gene ends were 5 bases for V and 5 bases for J; bases not matched to a gene: 4. The CDR3 loop is CASSRDRSYGYTF. The CDR3 DNA follows: TGTGCCAGCAGTCGGGACAGGAGTTATGGCTACACCTTC.

This clone was observed a few times. The rearrangement uses TRBV20-1 and TRBJ2-1, with 7 bases fitting TRBD2. The CDR3 totals 12 residues. Trimming cost V 3 bases and J 14 bases; bases outside gene matches: 10. Germline V CDR1 and CDR2: DFQATT, SNEGSKA (reference sequence). The CDR3, as DNA: TGCAGTGCTAGTATGCGGGGCCGGGAGGAGTTCTTC. This translates into CSASMRGREEFF.

This chain joins TRBV27 and TRBJ1-2; D not resolved. CDR3 length: 15 residues. Germline values: CDR1 MNHEY, CDR2 SMNVEV (reference sequence). The germline V and J ends were trimmed by 5 bases and 5 bases, with 18 bases remaining between them. The CDR3 loop is CASSEGQLGLYGYTF. The CDR3 DNA follows: TGTGCCAGCAGTGAGGGCCAACTGGGTTTATATGGCTACACCTTC.

The chain links TRBV7-3 to TRBJ1-1; TRBD1 aligns across 7 bases. The J segment lost 7 bases and the V segment lost 3 bases, leaving 5 bases of the junction unmatched. Germline V gene sequence: CDR1 SGHTA, CDR2 FQGTGA. The CDR3 sequence is 13 residues long. CDR3 in amino acids: CASSLRGLNEAFF. The CDR3, as DNA: TGTGCCAGCAGCTTGAGGGGGCTAAATGAAGCTTTCTTT.

The genes are TRBV5-6 and TRBJ1-2, with TRBD1 matching 7 bases. With 2 bases clipped from V and 5 bases from J, the junction kept 9 bases outside the gene matches. Per germline, CDR1 SGHDT and CDR2 YYEEEE. This CDR3 region has 15 residues. The CDR3 DNA sequence: TGTGCCAGCAGCTTTATGGACAGGATCGGTTATGGCTACACCTTC. Translation gives CASSFMDRIGYGYTF.

V is TRBV30 and J is TRBJ2-7; TRBD2 agrees at 10 bases. This CDR3 contains 16 residues. CDR1 GTSNPN and CDR2 SVGIG come from the germline V gene (reference sequence). Trimming at V came to 4 bases and at J to 6 bases, leaving 15 bases not matched to a gene. In nucleotides, the CDR3 is TGTGCCTGGACATCTAGCGGGGGCTTCGGGATTAGCGAGCAGTACTTC. The encoded protein is CAWTSSGGFGISEQYF.

The rearrangement uses TRBV6-5 and TRBJ2-3; TRBD2 agrees at 11 bases. V lost 6 bases to trimming and J lost 8 bases; unmatched junction nucleotides: 1. The CDR3 is 12 amino acids. The V gene's germline CDR1 is MNHEY and CDR2 SVGAGI. Here the CDR3 DNA reads TGTGCCAGCAGGGGGACTAGCGGTACGCAGTATTTT. Its translation is CASRGTSGTQYF.

V gene TRBV4-1 combines with J gene TRBJ1-4, with TRBD1 as a possible D gene (6 bases). The CDR3 runs 16 residues. Trimming took 2 bases from V and 4 from J, leaving 14 bases between them. Germline V gene data show CDR1 as MGHRA and CDR2 as YSYEKL. This chain's CDR3 is CASSQRGGQSNEKLFF. CDR3 nucleotides: TGCGCCAGCAGCCAACGAGGAGGACAGAGTAATGAAAAACTGTTTTTT.